In this sample, the clone carrying this TCR beta chain turned up a few times. What it binds is not known. The data belong to a study of regulatory T cells in long-lasting Graves disease. Researchers made TCR beta libraries by using iRepertoire HTBI primers and running Arm-PCR on CDR3 regions. Per the study methods: Identification of gene segments yielded around 63 TRBV and more than eleven TRBJ across samples. TCRdb reprocessed the multiplex PCR reads with MiXCR, giving one entry per CDR3 protein. None of the V and J calls come from the authors' own analysis; TCRdb made them. The profile shows around 400,000 distinct CDR3 sequences, less than 25% of them singletons. Regarding time point: persistent/refractory GD, antithyroid drugs over 5 years with positive TRAb. With RNA extracted from PBMCs as input, the TCR library was made. Findings and limits, study-wide: New patients shared fewer public clonotypes (about 1,000) than persistent patients did (2,741). Less diverse TCR repertoires were seen in persistent Graves' patients than in newly diagnosed ones. TRBV28, TRBJ1-2 and TRBJ2-5 emerged as the favored segments in persistent disease.

Germline CDR1 and CDR2: MNHNS and SASEGT. The CDR3 length is 14 residues. V was trimmed by 8 bases and J by 0 bases, leaving 13 bases between them. V gene TRBV6-1 combines with J gene TRBJ1-1, with unresolved D. The sequence was obtained from a female donor with Graves disease. This specimen was peripheral blood mononuclear cells (PBMCs), taken when the disease was refractory, from a patient treated with antithyroid drugs. CDR3 amino acids: CASCGPILNTEAFF. In DNA form, the CDR3 reads TGTGCCAGCTGCGGACCGATACTGAACACTGAAGCTTTCTTT.